This T cell receptor (beta chain) was found in a study of CD8+ T cells in alopecia areata. Extracted RNA was reverse transcribed into cDNA, the sequencing template. TCRdb keeps only in-frame clones here, not all; method: immunoSEQ multiplex PCR. This table has more than 95,000 clones, more than 30% appearing once. Researchers picked out CD4+ and CD8+ T cells from PBMCs by sorting. Germline assignment: CDR1 LNHNV and CDR2 YYDKDF (reference sequence). V was pared by 0 bases and J by 11 bases, with 11 bases between. The CDR3 is 14 residues long. The chain couples TRBV15 to TRBJ1-6, with D perhaps TRBD1 (6 bases). The receptor comes from a human donor with alopecia areata. Sequenced input: CD4+ T cells sorted from blood. Written as DNA, the CDR3 is TGTGCCACCAGCAGAGATACAGGGTCCGCACCCCTCCACTTT. Protein sequence: CATSRDTGSAPLHF.